This TCR beta chain was captured by sequencing in a study of blood T cell repertoires in COVID-19 (dated by TCRdb to about 2020). Background on the whole study: The collaborator samples originated in the United States, Italy and Spain and spanned the acute and convalescent phases of COVID-19. Where available, HLA class I and class II types were obtained from metadata supplied by the sample provider rather than from assay-based typing. The prospective study material was composed of cDNA or gDNA derived from T cells, B-cell-depleted T cells, or PBMCs. The sample metadata nearly always contained a de-identified subject ID, COVID-19 status, age in years and sex. The repertoires were released in a freely available public database intended as a resource for research on the immune response to SARS-CoV-2. The samples were drawn from the first 160 participants of the ongoing ImmuneRACE study and from 950 to 1,500 subjects provided by 6 global collaborators. Deeply sampled blood TCRbeta repertoires from subjects exposed to, actively infected with, or recovered from COVID-19 were included in the dataset.

General findings and caveats noted by the study authors: The amount of clinical and demographic metadata varied by source and participant and was provided uncurated.

The CDR3, from cysteine to phenylalanine, totals 15 residues. The DNA shown is the 45-base CDR3, in frame from base 1. Sequences LNHDA (CDR1) and SQIVND (CDR2) are obtained from the germline V gene (reference sequence). Cut back by 4 bases and 1 base, the V and J ends lie 11 bases apart. Concerning this clone itself: This clone's antigen is unknown. No much larger clone exists at a distance of one base, and base qualities are not known.

The collaborating institutions used their own protocols to collect whole blood in K2EDTA tubes. For TCRbeta analysis, collaborator samples were shipped as frozen whole blood, as isolated PBMCs, or as DNA extracted from either sample type. The immunoSEQ Assay, a bias-controlled multiplex PCR, was used to amplify TCRbeta CDR3 regions from genomic DNA. On the study's bioinformatics: Within the assay, amplification of reference gene primers was used to estimate how many nucleated cells each sample contained. To quantify the absolute abundance of each unique TCRbeta CDR3 rearrangement, sequence reads were collapsed and filtered. For each sample, productive Simpson clonality was calculated as the square root of Simpson's diversity index over productive rearrangements. TCRdb's version of the immuneACCESS table is confined to in-frame rearrangements and falls short of the full clone set. An unresolved V gene accounts for under half of the shortfall where checked; the remainder is of unknown origin. V and J calls plus clone size are reproduced from that table; the DNA served to infer D and trimming. For this sample the table gives 90,000 to 130,000 clones, of which over 75% were detected only once. Around 2% of the sample belongs to the ten largest clones.

Material: peripheral blood. The V and J genes are TRBV19 and TRBJ2-1; a tentative D match to TRBD2 spans 6 bases. The receptor's source is a human donor in a cohort sampled during active COVID-19. The DNA sequence reads TGTGCCAGTAGTAGTCAGGGAGGTTCCTACAATGAGCAGTTCTTC. Translated, this is CASSSQGGSYNEQFF.